This record looks at one T cell receptor beta chain sequence and its context. The antigen remains undetermined. CDR3 length: 14 residues. Trimming shortened V by 1 base and J by 8 bases, and 14 bases separated the two germline ends. Looked up from germline, CDR1 is SGHTA and CDR2 is FQGNSA. Amplification used 60 Vbeta primers and 13 Jbeta primers. TCRdb keeps only in-frame clones here, not all; method: immunoSEQ multiplex PCR. The sample data list 100,000 or so clones. This sample is drawn from a study of cytomegalovirus exposure and HLA in healthy donors. Study-wide context: The roughly 100 million unique TCR beta sequences, from about 179 million T cells, were found by an earlier analysis.

Study-wide results and caveats: The study recorded 150 to 200 TCR beta chains that were cytomegalovirus-associated.

The sequence was collected from a man aged 45 to 65 in good health and CMV-seronegative. Sequencing input: PBMCs. The V and J genes are TRBV7-2 and TRBJ1-2; D is uncertain. The CDR3 protein is CASSLGTAQSGYTF. CDR3 bases: TGTGCCAGCAGCTTAGGCACAGCCCAATCGGGCTACACCTTC.